Listed here is a single T cell receptor (beta chain). This clone occurred once. There is no known antigen for this receptor. No qualities accompany the bases; no much larger clone lies one base away. The sample comes from a study of cytomegalovirus exposure and HLA in healthy donors (TCRdb year 2017). Looking at the study overall: According to an earlier analysis of 587 of the donors, 150 million to 200 million T cells yielded roughly 110 million unique TCR beta sequences and about 300 Gb of sequence data. An early release that covered some 640 HLA-typed donors contained approximately 300 gigabases of sequencing data and 70 million to 100 million unique TCR sequences. Of the 300 to 500 genotyped donors, 75% to 85% were placed in the genetic ancestry cluster associated with self-reported Caucasian donors. The study was designed to test whether signatures of past pathogen exposure could be identified by cataloging public T cell receptors. The T cell repertoires of about 700 subjects were profiled by immunosequencing and related to cytomegalovirus serostatus. In addition to the first cohort of 650 to 750 subjects, a separate validation cohort of 130 or so different subjects was used. To predict cytomegalovirus infection status, the study brought together high-throughput TCR immunosequencing, statistical association of individual TCRs with disease status, and machine learning. A later analysis re-analyzed previously published TCR beta repertoires from 500 to 700 donors and added high-resolution HLA genotyping to study TCR occurrence patterns. The later analysis used no new phenotypic data to find candidate immune exposures, relying instead on TCR beta sequences and their occurrence across donors. In an earlier analysis of 587 of the donors, high-throughput TCR beta sequencing was used to judge whether each TCR beta V gene segment behaved as functional or pseudogenic. Alongside the repertoire data, information on donor age, sex, ethnicity and CMV serostatus was compiled. Genome-wide SNP genotypes for about 55% of the 666 donors were used in a later genetic analysis, which treated that subset as a discovery cohort. All discovery cohort repertoires had been generated on a single sequencing platform. Both class I and class II loci were covered by HLA typing, at four-digit resolution. The number of typed donors differed by locus: about 620-640 for A, B, C, DRB1 and DQB1; 522 for DQA1; roughly 600 for DPA1; and some 430 for DPB1. Roughly 5 DR-DQ haplotypes were treated as single units for association and clustering because of strong linkage in the cohort. On average, roughly 250,000 unique TCR beta nucleotide sequences were sequenced per donor among about 400 genotyped donors of the cohort, with 15% to 20% of those sequences being non-productive.

To prepare the library, the immunoSEQ multiplex PCR assay was applied. For the multiplex PCR, a mixture combining 60 forward primers for TCR Vbeta segments and 13 reverse primers for TCR Jbeta segments was used. The CDR3 region of rearranged TCR beta genes was amplified from genomic DNA by a multiplex PCR assay. The amplified TCR beta libraries were sequenced on the Illumina HiSeq System as 87-base-pair reads. On the study's bioinformatics: A later analysis counted some 74 million unique TCR beta chains across the 666 repertoires, and around 9.9 million of these chains were shared by at least two donors. Raw reads were error-corrected and collapsed into unique sequences by a nearest-neighbor algorithm in which closely related sequences were merged to remove PCR and sequencing errors. CDR3 sequences were aligned to IMGT reference sequences to assign V, D and J gene segments. For a sequence to be retained, a match of at least six nucleotides was required to both a V gene segment and a J gene segment. A rearrangement was called productive if the CDR3 had no stop codons and remained in frame with V and J, and every other rearrangement was called non-productive. CDR3 was defined according to IMGT convention as the region running from the second conserved V-encoded cysteine to the conserved J-encoded phenylalanine. The earlier analysis of 450 to 750 of the donors excluded any sequence lacking an unambiguous match to a single V gene segment. In an earlier analysis of some 590 of the donors, a V segment was called functional when productive rearrangements were above 56.7%, and segregating when the standard deviation between donors exceeded 5%. A statistical classification framework was developed to diagnose cytomegalovirus status using the catalog of TCR beta chain sequences. In a later analysis, TCR nucleotide sequences were compared against IMGT/GENE-DB human TR gene sequences so that V and J genes could be assigned. A later analysis assigned CDR3 sequences and most-parsimonious VDJ recombination scenarios with the TCRdist pipeline. In a later analysis, every TCR beta chain was defined by the combination of its CDR3 amino acid sequence and its V-gene family, and reads without a unique V-gene family were dropped. A later analysis removed 500 to 650 highly shared, low-generation-probability nucleotide sequences to deal with suspected cross-contamination and a sequencing artifact. A later analysis calculated a clonal expansion index for each public chain from normalized within-repertoire ranks of inferred template counts. In a later analysis, generation probabilities were computed with a VDJ recombination model fitted to out-of-frame rearrangements, and the resulting probabilities were checked against IGoR. In a later analysis, hypergeometric tests were used to score TCR-TCR, TCR-HLA and TCR-CMV co-occurrence, with a repertoire-size bias correction applied to TCR pairs. To estimate false discovery rates, a later analysis permuted the HLA or CMV assignments 20 times. In a later analysis, co-occurring TCRs were grouped using DBSCAN, and TCRdist sequence similarity was added for clustering within HLA-allele-positive subsets. Co-occurrence clustering excluded repertoires with fewer than 30,000 or more than 120,000 public chains, plus five with anomalous nucleotide sharing. The source is immuneACCESS, and TCRdb retained only in-frame sequences with V and J called. Part of the clones is not carried over; for the studies checked, unresolved V genes explain less than half of this, and the remainder is unexplained. For V, J and clone size, that table is used; D and trimming come from the DNA. Present in this sample are about 140,000 clones, roughly 78% of which were seen just once. The top ten hold roughly 3.2% of the sample.

In total, 666 healthy bone marrow donors made up the cohort. Cohort members were all nominally healthy when sampled, although unrecorded immune exposures were likely present. The donor was CMV seropositive and was included in the group of around 300 seropositive cohort members. Every donor gave a peripheral blood sample, and the peripheral blood mononuclear cells from that sample were used for TCR beta sequencing. The Qiagen DNeasy Blood Extraction Kit was used to extract genomic DNA from the blood cell samples. CDR1 LNHDA and CDR2 SQIVND are derived from the germline V gene (reference sequence). V was cut back by 1 base and J by 2 bases, leaving a gap of 9 bases between them. The CDR3 goes from the cysteine to the phenylalanine over 14 residues. Of all the DNA, just the CDR3 is kept, 42 bases in frame from base 1. Summary of the overall study and its limitations: Only TCR beta chains were sequenced in this cohort, and the absence of alpha or paired-chain data limited detectable features. The classifier was reported to diagnose cytomegalovirus status with high specificity and sensitivity in both the original cohort and the validation cohort. It was suggested by the authors that the approach could potentially be generalized to other disease states and immunological phenotypes. Because counts were too low, seventeen rarely observed V segments, including chromosome 9 orphons, were left out of the earlier analysis of a few hundred of the donors. Compared with the roughly 600-donor mean, donors in an Asian-associated ancestry cluster had fewer N-insertions in productive TCRs, according to a later genetic analysis. The presence/absence analyses assumed that sequencing depth was roughly uniform across donors, and that assumption may not be true. A further reported finding was that TCR beta sequences accurately predicted the HLA-A and HLA-B alleles for most subjects in the first cohort. A later genetic analysis associated a missense DCLRE1C variant with V-gene and J-gene trimming of TCR beta chains, and an independent cohort replicated the association. Across donors, most TCR sequences were observed very rarely, whereas some public TCRs were present in many individuals. The study gave a list of under 200 TCR beta chains associated with cytomegalovirus. An earlier analysis of 587 of the donors showed that most TCR beta V segments appeared in productive rearrangements either about 87% or about 30% of the time, which broadly matched IMGT annotations. The only immune exposure information available for the cohort was CMV serostatus. According to a later analysis, most CMV-associated TCR beta chains appeared to be HLA-restricted, and the HLA associations seemed to be driven largely by CMV exposure. The 87-base-pair reads could not distinguish some IMGT-functional V segments, including TRBV6-2 and TRBV6-3, so those segments were excluded. In a later analysis, TCR association rates were found to vary across HLA loci, with the most associated TCRs seen for DRB1 alleles and the fewest for HLA-C alleles. Specific HLA alleles were associated with roughly 17,000 TCR beta sequences at a false discovery rate of 0.05 in a later analysis. Linkage disequilibrium might explain the correlated functional status among segregating V segments, but an unknown experimental factor could not be ruled out. Strong co-occurrence of HLA alleles, especially DR and DQ, made assigning TCR associations to individual alleles difficult. A later analysis found that HLA-associated TCR beta chains were more clonally expanded and had lower generation probabilities than equally common non-associated chains. Because HLA typing was missing for some donors at each locus, association tests included only the typed subset. A few of the identified cytomegalovirus-associated TCR beta chains were confirmed in vitro to be specific for cytomegalovirus antigens. A group of highly shared sequence variants was considered likely to be a technical artifact of the sequencing pipeline. In a later analysis, several top co-occurrence clusters were reported to appear linked to parvovirus B19, influenza, CMV and Epstein-Barr virus.

The sample comprised PBMCs. The sequence derives from a man aged 18 to 29 in good health and CMV-seropositive. The chain is assembled from TRBV19 and TRBJ2-7, with no D gene named confidently. The CDR3 sequence is CASSIGGRTYEQYF. The sequence in DNA is TGTGCCAGTAGTATAGGCGGCAGAACCTACGAGCAGTACTTC.